The clone carrying this TCR beta chain was observed a few times. Its cognate antigen is unknown. The data belong to a study of CD8+ T cells in alopecia areata. Study background: Tofacitinib ran 6 to 18 months, followed by 6 months off drug. Findings and caveats of the study: Affected scalp, especially in alopecia totalis/universalis, had a higher clonality than normal scalp did.

This CDR3 is built from 12 residues. Germline CDR1 reads SGDLS; CDR2 reads YYNGEE. V gave up 3 bases and J gave up 6 bases, with 8 bases separating them. Extracted from the samples, RNA was reverse transcribed into cDNA to serve as the sequencing template. The assay was immunoSEQ multiplex PCR, and TCRdb's table has in-frame clones only and misses some. This sample has 110,000 or so clones, with 50% to 65% found just once. As for treatment: oral pan-JAK inhibitor, 5-10 mg twice daily. Lesional scalp punch biopsies and peripheral blood came from alopecia areata patients. The chain employs TRBV9 and TRBJ2-3; D might be TRBD1 (5 bases). This TCR derives from a human donor with alopecia areata. This material consisted of CD4+ T cells sorted from blood, taken at week 24, from a patient treated with tofacitinib. CDR3 amino acids: CASSGGGDTQYF. CDR3 DNA sequence: TGTGCCAGCAGCGGGGGCGGCGATACGCAGTATTTT.